The entry below gives a single T cell receptor (beta chain) sequence along with its context. This clonotype was picked up many times. The target of this receptor is not known. Base qualities are missing; no much larger clone stands one base away. Graves' hyperthyroidism was defined as stable when no progression to ophthalmopathy occurred over 18 months of follow-up. Hyperthyroidism patients were newly diagnosed, with disease duration under 2 months, and aged 18 to 65 years. The study excluded patients with uncontrolled infections, other autoimmune diseases, pregnancy or lactation. Diagnoses were established on the basis of clinical symptoms, serum thyroxine and TRAb, thyroid ultrasound, and orbital computed tomography. PBMCs were isolated from about 10 ml of fresh peripheral blood by Ficoll-Paque density gradient centrifugation. Total RNA was extracted with Trizol reagent, and quality was checked on an Agilent 2100 Bioanalyzer.

TCR beta CDR3 regions were amplified from RNA transcripts. The TCR CDR3 was subjected to a first round of RT-PCR using the HTBI primer set and the Qiagen OneStep RT-PCR kit. Libraries were constructed in a second round of multiplex PCR, after which size selection and purification were carried out. Sequencing of the libraries was done on an Illumina HiSeq2000 using paired-end 100 bp reads. The authors processed their data as follows. SOAPnuke was used to process the raw data, with reads discarded if the reads contained adapters or uncalled bases, had a mean Phred below 15, or lacked an exact constant-primer or identifier match. COPE v1.2.5 was used to merge high-quality paired reads, and clonotypes were defined as unique nucleotide sequences. MiTCR v1.1 was used to align the clonotypes against IMGT TRBV, TRBD and TRBJ reference segments. The analysis was restricted to V-J combinations with a frequency above 0.0001, which together covered 99% to 99.2% of the repertoires. The TCS score was defined as the ratio of F50 (clonal expansion) to E x V (chaos), calculated using BLOSUM62-based TCRdist between CDR3 peptides within each V-J. Welch's t-statistics and random forest reduced roughly 500 V-J features to some 14, which were used in a naive Bayes classifier (R e1071). TCRdb reprocessing: public reads trimmed at Q25 with fastp, clones called with MiXCR, in-frame beta chains kept. Every CDR3 protein is listed once, alongside the most common genes and DNA of its rows. TCRdb's processing, not the authors' own work, is the source of the V and J calls. The sample table shows about 100,000 distinct CDR3 sequences, and 16% are seen once. The ten biggest clones cover around two fifths of the sample.

CDR1 and CDR2 were assigned from the germline V gene as MNHEY and SVGAGI. The trim is 0 bases for V and 2 bases for J, with a gap of 11 bases between the germline ends. CDR3 length: 15 amino acids, cysteine to phenylalanine. Only the CDR3 portion is preserved as DNA: 45 bases, with reading frame beginning at the first base. The data were taken from a study of T cells in Graves' hyperthyroidism and ophthalmopathy (dated by TCRdb to about 2019). Study-wide context: Peripheral blood was collected at initial diagnosis, before any treatment. A discovery cohort of around 100 patients, about 40 with Graves' ophthalmopathy and about 58 with stable Graves' hyperthyroidism, was used to find distinguishing TCR V-J signatures. Prospective prediction of ophthalmopathy was tested in an independent validation cohort of approximately 18 hyperthyroidism patients and 17 patients who later progressed to ophthalmopathy. For training and testing, the 100 or so patients in the discovery cohort were randomly divided in a 7:3 ratio. The study also compared thyroid tissue and blood T-cell repertoires from five or six Graves' hyperthyroidism patients. Following sampling, methimazole starting at 30 mg daily was given to hyperthyroidism patients, and high-dose intravenous methylprednisolone was given to ophthalmopathy patients. The paper describes TCR Vbeta CDR3 sequencing of fewer than 150 peripheral blood samples, made up of 43 ophthalmopathy patients, some 80 hyperthyroidism patients and around 17 progressor patients. Overall results and qualifications from the work: A model built on a 13 V-J signature distinguished ophthalmopathy from stable hyperthyroidism, reaching roughly 88% sensitivity and around 81% specificity in cross-validation and 80%/75% in testing. Most expanded thyroid clonotypes (frequency above 0.001) were also detected in blood, suggesting blood repertoires may reflect thyroid immune responses. Sample size was not statistically predetermined, and investigators were not blinded to group allocation. During validation, the model predicted progression to ophthalmopathy a median of approximately 6.5 months ahead of onset, with more than 55% sensitivity and 72% to 85% specificity.

This sequence uses TRBV6-5 and TRBJ2-7; the D gene is perhaps TRBD1, from 5 matching bases. The source of this sequence is a woman in her forties or fifties with Graves' hyperthyroidism. Sequenced material: blood. The DNA sequence follows: TGTGCCAGCAGTTACTCGCCAGGGTTCCCCTACGAGCAGTACTTC. It translates to CASSYSPGFPYEQYF.